These T cell receptor beta chains were read from a single sample in a study of regulatory T cells in long-lasting Graves disease. Via MiXCR, TCRdb re-called the multiplex PCR reads, giving one row per CDR3 protein. In the table there are about 460,000 distinct CDR3 sequences, 12% to 15% of which are singletons. This same sample was also part of a study on T cells in Graves' hyperthyroidism and ophthalmopathy.

This specimen was peripheral blood mononuclear cells (PBMCs), taken at new diagnosis, from a patient treated with antithyroid drugs. These receptors were obtained from a woman aged 50 to 65 with Graves disease. Both conserved end residues are part of each CDR3. D genes are given only for firm matches. The size entry is marked missing in some rows and otherwise reads once, few, many or a size class.

clone size: few
V gene: TRBV30
D gene: .
J gene: TRBJ2-3
CDR3 DNA: TGTGCCTGGAGTGCCCCTTCGGGGGTAGTCACAGATACGCAGTATTTT
CDR3 protein: CAWSAPSGVVTDTQYF

clone size: .
V gene: TRBV9
D gene: TRBD1
J gene: TRBJ2-7
CDR3 DNA: TGTGCCAGCAGCTCACAGGGGGAATACTACGAGCAGTACTTC
CDR3 protein: CASSSQGEYYEQYF

clone size: many
V gene: TRBV24-1
D gene: TRBD2
J gene: TRBJ2-1
CDR3 DNA: TGTGCCACCAGTGATTGGTCTAGGACTAGCGGAGGGAGGAATGAGCAGTTCTTC
CDR3 protein: CATSDWSRTSGGRNEQFF

clone size: many
V gene: TRBV28
D gene: .
J gene: TRBJ2-2
CDR3 DNA: TGTGCCGGTGCCTCGAACACCGGGGAGCTGTTTTTT
CDR3 protein: CAGASNTGELFF

clone size: many
V gene: TRBV5-8
D gene: .
J gene: TRBJ2-1
CDR3 DNA: TGTGCCAGCAGCTTTGACAGCTCTTGGGATGAGCAGTTCTTC
CDR3 protein: CASSFDSSWDEQFF

clone size: .
V gene: TRBV5-1
D gene: .
J gene: TRBJ1-1
CDR3 DNA: TGCGCCAGCAGCCCTCCGGGGAGGGCTGAAGCTTTCTTT
CDR3 protein: CASSPPGRAEAFF

clone size: many
V gene: TRBV20-1
D gene: TRBD1
J gene: TRBJ2-7
CDR3 DNA: TGCAGTGCTAGAAGAAGGGACAGAGTCCACTACGAGCAGTACTTC
CDR3 protein: CSARRRDRVHYEQYF

clone size: few
V gene: TRBV9
D gene: .
J gene: TRBJ1-1
CDR3 DNA: TGTGCCAGCAGCCCAACAGGGATCTCTGAAGCTTTCTTT
CDR3 protein: CASSPTGISEAFF

clone size: .
V gene: TRBV10-3
D gene: TRBD2
J gene: TRBJ2-7
CDR3 DNA: TGTGCCACAGCGGGACTAGAATACGAGCAGTACTTC
CDR3 protein: CATAGLEYEQYF

clone size: many
V gene: TRBV2
D gene: TRBD1
J gene: TRBJ1-6
CDR3 DNA: TGTGCCAGCACCTTGGGACAGGGGATGGGGAATTCACCCCTCCACTTT
CDR3 protein: CASTLGQGMGNSPLHF

clone size: few
V gene: TRBV28
D gene: .
J gene: TRBJ1-2
CDR3 DNA: TGTGCCAGCAGTCCCTTGTGGGCACGTCTCGGGCCGTCATATGGCTACACCTTC
CDR3 protein: CASSPLWARLGPSYGYTF

clone size: few
V gene: TRBV20-1
D gene: .
J gene: TRBJ1-1
CDR3 DNA: TGCAGTGCGCCCGAGACGGTGAACACTGAAGCTTTCTTT
CDR3 protein: CSAPETVNTEAFF

clone size: .
V gene: TRBV20-1
D gene: .
J gene: TRBJ2-5
CDR3 DNA: TGCAGTGCACCGGGATTTCAAGAGACCCAGTACTTC
CDR3 protein: CSAPGFQETQYF

clone size: .
V gene: TRBV3-1
D gene: .
J gene: TRBJ2-4
CDR3 DNA: TGTGCCAGCAGCCAAGAACACACAAGTACCGCCATTCAGTACTTC
CDR3 protein: CASSQEHTSTAIQYF

clone size: many
V gene: TRBV13
D gene: TRBD1
J gene: TRBJ2-7
CDR3 DNA: TGTGCCAGCAGCCTGACCGGGACAGTTACCGAGCAGTACTTC
CDR3 protein: CASSLTGTVTEQYF

clone size: few
V gene: TRBV5-1
D gene: .
J gene: TRBJ1-1
CDR3 DNA: TGCGCCAGCAGCTTGCAGGGCGTGAGGTCTGAAGCTTTCTTT
CDR3 protein: CASSLQGVRSEAFF

clone size: many
V gene: TRBV28
D gene: .
J gene: TRBJ2-5
CDR3 DNA: TGTGCCAGCAGACCTACTCAGGGAAGCCAAGAGACCCAGTACTTC
CDR3 protein: CASRPTQGSQETQYF

clone size: many
V gene: TRBV10-1
D gene: TRBD2
J gene: TRBJ2-3
CDR3 DNA: TGCGCCAGCAGTGAGTTTACTAGCGGAACAGATACGCAGTATTTT
CDR3 protein: CASSEFTSGTDTQYF

clone size: many
V gene: TRBV12-3/TRBV12-4
D gene: .
J gene: TRBJ1-2
CDR3 DNA: TGTGCCAGCAGTTTACGGGAATACTATGGCTACACCTTC
CDR3 protein: CASSLREYYGYTF

clone size: many
V gene: TRBV6-2/TRBV6-3
D gene: TRBD2
J gene: TRBJ2-3
CDR3 DNA: TGTGCCAGCAGTGAAGGACTAGCGGGAGCAGATACGCAGTATTTT
CDR3 protein: CASSEGLAGADTQYF

clone size: many
V gene: TRBV12-3/TRBV12-4
D gene: TRBD1
J gene: TRBJ2-3
CDR3 DNA: TGTGCCAGCAGTTTAAGGGCAGGGGGTGGAGATACGCAGTATTTT
CDR3 protein: CASSLRAGGGDTQYF

clone size: many
V gene: TRBV6-1
D gene: TRBD2
J gene: TRBJ2-3
CDR3 DNA: TGTGCCAGCACCGCAGGGACTAGCGGGAGCTATACGCAGTATTTT
CDR3 protein: CASTAGTSGSYTQYF

clone size: many
V gene: TRBV7-9
D gene: TRBD2
J gene: TRBJ2-3
CDR3 DNA: TGTGCCGCTGGGGGGGAGACAGATACGCAGTATTTT
CDR3 protein: CAAGGETDTQYF

clone size: many
V gene: TRBV5-1
D gene: .
J gene: TRBJ2-1
CDR3 DNA: TGCGCCAGCAGCTTGGGGGGAGCAGGGTCCTACAATGAGCAGTTCTTC
CDR3 protein: CASSLGGAGSYNEQFF

clone size: few
V gene: TRBV18
D gene: .
J gene: TRBJ1-3
CDR3 DNA: TGTGCCAGCTCACCGACATCGATTGGACGGAACTCTGGAAACACCATATATTTT
CDR3 protein: CASSPTSIGRNSGNTIYF

clone size: many
V gene: TRBV5-1
D gene: .
J gene: TRBJ1-6
CDR3 DNA: TGCGCCAGCAGCTTGGTCTCAGCAAATTCACCCCTCCACTTT
CDR3 protein: CASSLVSANSPLHF

clone size: .
V gene: TRBV12-3/TRBV12-4
D gene: TRBD2
J gene: TRBJ2-7
CDR3 DNA: TGTGCCAGCAGTTGGACTAGCGGGAGGGCCAACTACGAGCAGTACTTC
CDR3 protein: CASSWTSGRANYEQYF

clone size: few
V gene: TRBV11-2
D gene: TRBD1
J gene: TRBJ2-4
CDR3 DNA: TGTGCCAGCAGCGACCAAACAGGGGGCAAAGCCAAAAACATTCAGTACTTC
CDR3 protein: CASSDQTGGKAKNIQYF

clone size: .
V gene: TRBV4-2
D gene: TRBD1
J gene: TRBJ2-7
CDR3 DNA: TGTGCCAGCAGCCAAGCTTACAGGGGCCGTTCTCACGAGCAGTACTTC
CDR3 protein: CASSQAYRGRSHEQYF

clone size: .
V gene: TRBV28
D gene: TRBD2
J gene: TRBJ2-2
CDR3 DNA: TGTGCCAGCAGGCTGGGGGGGACTAGCGGGAGGGCGAACACCGGGGAGCTGTTTTTT
CDR3 protein: CASRLGGTSGRANTGELFF

clone size: many
V gene: TRBV4-1
D gene: TRBD1
J gene: TRBJ1-2
CDR3 DNA: TGCGCCAGCAGCCTCAGACAGGGGGACGGCTATGGCTACACCTTC
CDR3 protein: CASSLRQGDGYGYTF

clone size: .
V gene: TRBV12-3/TRBV12-4
D gene: .
J gene: TRBJ2-7
CDR3 DNA: TGTGCCAGCAGTTTATTGGTGCGGAGGCCGAGTTCCTACGAGCAGTACTTC
CDR3 protein: CASSLLVRRPSSYEQYF

clone size: many
V gene: TRBV7-9
D gene: TRBD1
J gene: TRBJ2-5
CDR3 DNA: TGTGCCAGCAGCCACTCGGGACAGGGTCAAGAGACCCAGTACTTC
CDR3 protein: CASSHSGQGQETQYF

clone size: .
V gene: TRBV28
D gene: TRBD1
J gene: TRBJ2-5
CDR3 DNA: TGTGCCAGCAGTTCCCCGACAGGGAAGGGTGAAGAGACCCAGTACTTC
CDR3 protein: CASSSPTGKGEETQYF

clone size: many
V gene: TRBV11-2
D gene: .
J gene: TRBJ2-7
CDR3 DNA: TGTGCCAGCAGCCCCCCGGGTAATAGCGCGACTCAGTACTTC
CDR3 protein: CASSPPGNSATQYF

clone size: .
V gene: TRBV5-1
D gene: .
J gene: TRBJ1-1
CDR3 DNA: TGCGCCAGCAGCTTGGTCAGTTGGAACACTGAAGCTTCCTTT
CDR3 protein: CASSLVSWNTEASF

clone size: many
V gene: TRBV30
D gene: .
J gene: TRBJ1-5
CDR3 DNA: TGTGCCTGGAGTGGGACGGTCAATCAGCCCCAGCATTTT
CDR3 protein: CAWSGTVNQPQHF

clone size: few
V gene: TRBV9
D gene: .
J gene: TRBJ1-2
CDR3 DNA: TGTGCCAGCAGCGCCTATATAACTAACTATGGCTACACCTTC
CDR3 protein: CASSAYITNYGYTF

clone size: .
V gene: TRBV6-2/TRBV6-3
D gene: TRBD2
J gene: TRBJ2-1
CDR3 DNA: TGTGCCAGCGGGGTGGGCGGGGGGAGGTTTAATGAGCAGTTCTTC
CDR3 protein: CASGVGGGRFNEQFF

clone size: many
V gene: TRBV27
D gene: TRBD1
J gene: TRBJ1-2
CDR3 DNA: TGTGCCAGCAGTCCCCCATTGGGACAGGGGTTTGGCTACACCTTC
CDR3 protein: CASSPPLGQGFGYTF

clone size: many
V gene: TRBV11-2
D gene: TRBD2
J gene: TRBJ2-5
CDR3 DNA: TGTGCCAGCAGCCAAGGACTAGCGGGAAAAGAGACCCAGTACTTC
CDR3 protein: CASSQGLAGKETQYF

clone size: few
V gene: TRBV9
D gene: .
J gene: TRBJ2-2
CDR3 DNA: TGTGCCAGCAGCGTAGGTTTGATTCCGAACACCGGGGAGCTGTTTTTT
CDR3 protein: CASSVGLIPNTGELFF

clone size: .
V gene: TRBV24-1
D gene: .
J gene: TRBJ2-3
CDR3 DNA: TGTGCCACCTCACCCCAGGGCACAGGGAGCACAGATACGCAGTATTTT
CDR3 protein: CATSPQGTGSTDTQYF

clone size: once
V gene: TRBV5-1
D gene: TRBD2
J gene: TRBJ2-7
CDR3 DNA: TGCGCCAGCAGCTGGCATTCAGGGGAAGCGGCTAGCGGGATGAGCTCCTACGAGCAGTACTTC
CDR3 protein: CASSWHSGEAASGMSSYEQYF

clone size: many
V gene: TRBV2
D gene: TRBD2
J gene: TRBJ2-1
CDR3 DNA: TGTGCCAGCAGCGAATCGGGACTAGAGGTCTTTTCGAGCTCCTACAATGAGCAGTTCTTC
CDR3 protein: CASSESGLEVFSSSYNEQFF

clone size: many
V gene: TRBV2
D gene: TRBD1
J gene: TRBJ1-2
CDR3 DNA: TGTGCCAGCAGAGACAACAGGGGGCGTATCGACTATGGCTACACCTTC
CDR3 protein: CASRDNRGRIDYGYTF

clone size: many
V gene: TRBV11-2
D gene: .
J gene: TRBJ2-3
CDR3 DNA: TGTGCCAGCAGCCCCTGGGCCTCTTCAGGAGATACGCAGTATTTT
CDR3 protein: CASSPWASSGDTQYF

clone size: many
V gene: TRBV2
D gene: .
J gene: TRBJ2-5
CDR3 DNA: TGTGCCAGCAGTGAGCCAGAGACCCAGTACTTC
CDR3 protein: CASSEPETQYF

clone size: many
V gene: TRBV12-3/TRBV12-4
D gene: .
J gene: TRBJ1-5
CDR3 DNA: TGTGCCAGCAGCCTCGGACCGTCAAATCAGCCCCAGCATTTT
CDR3 protein: CASSLGPSNQPQHF

clone size: few
V gene: TRBV10-3
D gene: TRBD1
J gene: TRBJ2-2
CDR3 DNA: TGTGCCATCAGTGAGGCCTCGGGATCGGGACAGGTGAAGGCCGGGGAGCTGTTTTTT
CDR3 protein: CAISEASGSGQVKAGELFF

clone size: many
V gene: TRBV12-3/TRBV12-4
D gene: TRBD2
J gene: TRBJ2-7
CDR3 DNA: TGTGCCAGCAGTTTAGCCAGCGGGATTTACGAGCAGTACTTC
CDR3 protein: CASSLASGIYEQYF

clone size: many
V gene: TRBV12-3/TRBV12-4
D gene: .
J gene: TRBJ2-3
CDR3 DNA: TGTGCCAGCAGATCCTCTAAGACGGGCACAGATACGCAGTATTTT
CDR3 protein: CASRSSKTGTDTQYF

clone size: many
V gene: TRBV20-1
D gene: .
J gene: TRBJ2-3
CDR3 DNA: TGCAGTGCTAGGGGCGGGATAGGCCGAGGGGATACGCAGTATTTT
CDR3 protein: CSARGGIGRGDTQYF